Listed here is a single T cell receptor beta chain. Its matching antigen is unknown. The J segment lost 2 bases and the V segment lost 3 bases, leaving 4 bases of the junction unmatched. Germline V gene sequence: CDR1 DFQATT, CDR2 SNEGSKA (reference sequence). The CDR3 is made up of 15 amino acids. These data are taken from a study of CD8 T cells in Susac syndrome. Study overall: Among sequenced Susac syndrome patients, about six had active disease and roughly eight were in remission. Patients with Susac syndrome had blood drawn and were at that point therapy-naive, on corticosteroids, or on intravenous immunoglobulin alone.

The RNA, 0.5 to 1 ug, was put through reverse transcription using random hexamers. Amplification of TCR beta CDR3 by immunoSEQ multiplex PCR spanned 54 Vbeta and 13 Jbeta. MiXCR was run by TCRdb on the immunoSEQ multiplex PCR reads, yielding one entry per CDR3 protein. The sample consists of 200,000 or so distinct CDR3 sequences, nearly 97% of them appearing once. Regarding the study as a whole: Susac syndrome CD4+ T cell repertoires showed no clonal expansion.

This TCR was sampled from a human donor with Susac syndrome. This chain uses TRBV20-1 with TRBJ1-5; 10 positions match TRBD1. The sequencing input was CD4+ T cells from PBMCs. CDR3 sequence (DNA): TGCAGTGCTAGCGCCGGGACAGGGGGCAATCAGCCCCAGCATTTT. Protein product: CSASAGTGGNQPQHF.